Following are 8 T cell receptor beta chains from one sample sequenced in a study of T cell clones after liver transplantation. The protocol was immunoSEQ multiplex PCR, while the TCRdb copy is restricted to in-frame clones and leaves out a portion. The profile shows around 15,000 clones, 82% of them singletons. This specimen was CD8+ T cells from blood, taken 45 to 50 months after liver transplant. The receptors shown here come from a human patient who received a liver transplant. Some T cells may be supplied by the graft donor.

The rearrangement uses TRBV6-1 and TRBJ2-7; D is undetermined. V dropped 6 bases and J dropped 4 bases, with 7 bases sitting between them. From germline, CDR1 is MNHNS and CDR2 SASEGT. This CDR3 spans 11 amino acids. CDR3 nucleotides: TGTGCCAGCAGGTCTCAGTACGAGCAGTACTTC. Encoded protein: CASRSQYEQYF.

V is TRBV6-5 and J is TRBJ2-3, with 10 bases matching TRBD2. With 4 bases clipped from V and 3 bases from J, the junction kept 4 bases outside the gene matches. This CDR3 has 15 amino acids. The germline V gene encodes CDR1 MNHEY and CDR2 SVGAGI. The CDR3 nucleotides read TGTGCCAGCAGTTCAAGCGGGGGGGGTACAGATACGCAGTATTTT. Amino acid sequence: CASSSSGGGTDTQYF.

This clone appeared a few times. V usage is TRBV5-1 and J usage is TRBJ2-3; a possible D gene is TRBD2 (5 bases). The germline V gene encodes CDR1 SGHRS and CDR2 YFSETQ. Trimming shortened V by 2 bases and J by 4 bases, and 8 bases separated the two germline ends. The CDR3 has 13 residues. The chain's CDR3 is CASSLRRADTQYF. The CDR3 DNA sequence: TGCGCCAGCAGCTTAAGGCGGGCAGATACGCAGTATTTT.

This clone showed up just a few times. The chain couples TRBV14 to TRBJ1-2; D unresolved. V lost 2 bases to trimming and J lost 8 bases, with 12 bases between them. CDR1 and CDR2 from the germline V gene are SGHDN and FVKESK. The CDR3 covers 13 residues. CDR3: CASSQREDRGYTF. The CDR3 DNA is TGTGCCAGCAGCCAACGTGAGGATCGGGGCTACACCTTC.

In its sample, this clone is medium-sized. This chain uses TRBV19 with TRBJ2-3; perhaps TRBD1 as D (5 bases). This CDR3 has 14 amino acids. Trimming left V 6 bases short and J 2 bases short, with 12 bases between. CDR1 is LNHDA and CDR2 is SQIVND in the germline V gene (reference sequence). CDR3 in amino acids: CASSSTAPTDTQYF. The CDR3 bases are TGTGCCAGTAGCTCGACAGCCCCCACAGATACGCAGTATTTT.

The chain recombines TRBV4-1 with TRBJ2-1; D call uncertain. CDR1 and CDR2 (germline): MGHRA, YSYEKL. This CDR3 region has 16 residues. Trimming left V 0 bases short and J 0 bases short, with 9 bases between. The CDR3 DNA is TGCGCCAGCAGCCAAGATCGAGCGAGCTCCTACAATGAGCAGTTCTTC. It translates to CASSQDRASSYNEQFF.

This clone appeared a few times. The chain couples TRBV14 to TRBJ1-5; D call uncertain. Germline V CDR1 and CDR2: SGHDN, FVKESK. The germline V and J ends were trimmed by 1 base and 6 bases, with 4 bases remaining between them. CDR3 size: 12 residues. Here the CDR3 DNA reads TGTGCCAGCAGCCAAGTAAGTCAGCCCCAGCATTTT. Amino acids: CASSQVSQPQHF. Looking up the rest from reference TRBV14 and TRBJ1-5 gives the full variable domain: EAGVTQFPSHSVIEKGQTVTLRCDPISGHDNLYWYRRVMGKEIKFLLHFVKESKQDESGMPNNRFLAERTGGTYSTLKVQPAELEDSGVYFCASSQVSQPQHFGDGTRLSIL.

The chain combines TRBV5-5 with TRBJ1-4; 8 bases are shared with TRBD1. The CDR3 has 17 amino acids. The trim removed 1 base at V and 0 bases at J, leaving 5 bases unmatched. Per the germline V gene, CDR1 is SGHKS and CDR2 is YYEKEE (reference sequence). CDR3 DNA: TGTGCCAGCAGCTTGACGGGACAGGTTACAACTAATGAAAAACTGTTTTTT. Protein sequence: CASSLTGQVTTNEKLFF.